The sample holds a few counts of the clone carrying this T cell receptor (beta chain). TCRdb called the 5' RACE reads again in MiXCR, with one record for every CDR3 protein. Here the sample spans approximately 250,000 distinct CDR3 sequences, 15% being singletons. This sample is drawn from a study of T-cell memory formation after mild COVID-19. Germline-derived CDR1 and CDR2 are LGHNA and YNFKEQ. CDR3 length equals 17 residues. The V gene end was trimmed by 0 bases and the J gene end by 7 bases; junction bases not matched to a gene: 9. The chain is built from TRBV4-2 and TRBJ2-1; 10 bases are a match to TRBD2. Sequencing input: PBMCs or a T cell subset sorted from them (not recorded which). The sequence came from an adult woman who had mild COVID-19 (a few samples of this study predate the infection). Cell type and time point are not known. CDR3 residues: CASSQEPSGRAGNEQFF. The CDR3 nucleotides are TGTGCCAGCAGCCAAGAACCCAGCGGGAGGGCCGGGAATGAGCAGTTCTTC.